The 14 T cell receptor beta chains in this list originate from one sample, sequenced in a study of blood T cell repertoires in COVID-19. TCRdb's table, derived via immunoSEQ multiplex PCR, lists solely in-frame clones and lacks some. The sample yields approximately 220,000 clones, about 83% seen once. The source material was peripheral blood. The receptor source for this set is a man aged 60 to 69 who had recovered from COVID-19.

This rearrangement joins TRBV19 to TRBJ2-5; 9 nucleotides match TRBD1. From germline, CDR1 is LNHDA and CDR2 SQIVND (reference sequence). The ends lost 4 bases at V and 7 bases at J; junction bases unmatched: 7. CDR3 size: 14 residues. Here the CDR3 reads CASSTRDRATTQYF. The CDR3 DNA follows: TGTGCCAGTAGTACTAGGGACAGGGCAACGACCCAGTACTTC.

J is TRBJ1-5 and V is TRBV19; possible D gene TRBD1, 6 bases. The germline V gene encodes CDR1 LNHDA and CDR2 SQIVND (reference sequence). V was trimmed by 9 bases and J by 5 bases, leaving 14 bases between them. The length of the CDR3 is 13 residues. As DNA, the CDR3 is TGTGCCAGCGATCAGGGGATTGATCAGCCCCAGCATTTT. It translates to CASDQGIDQPQHF.

This clone has just one count. V gene TRBV28 combines with J gene TRBJ1-2; a weak D match, TRBD1 (5 bases). Trimming shortened V by 2 bases and J by 1 base, and 14 bases separated the two germline ends. Germline assignment: CDR1 MDHEN and CDR2 SYDVKM. The CDR3 runs to 16 residues. This chain's CDR3 is CASSLGGGYGNYGYTF. CDR3 nucleotide sequence: TGTGCCAGCAGTTTAGGTGGGGGGTATGGTAACTATGGCTACACCTTC.

The V gene is TRBV18, the J gene TRBJ1-5; D call uncertain. The V end was cut by 1 base, the J end by 4 bases, with 5 bases between. CDR3 length equals 13 residues. The germline V gene has CDR1 KGHSH and CDR2 LQKENI. The chain's CDR3 is CASSPQSNQPQHF. The DNA of the CDR3 is TGTGCCAGCTCACCACAATCTAATCAGCCCCAGCATTTT.

This rearrangement joins TRBV5-4 to TRBJ2-3; a possible D gene is TRBD2 (6 bases). Germline V CDR1 and CDR2: SGHNT, YYREEE (reference sequence). Trimming pared 0 bases from V and 0 bases from J, leaving 11 bases between. This CDR3 comprises 16 residues. The CDR3 loop is CASSLAAGTSTDTQYF. The CDR3 bases are TGTGCCAGCAGCTTGGCGGCGGGGACTAGCACAGATACGCAGTATTTT. Combining the CDR3 with reference TRBV5-4 and TRBJ2-3 gives the whole variable domain ETGVTQSPTHLIKTRGQQVTLRCSSQSGHNTVSWYQQALGQGPQFIFQYYREEENGRGNFPPRFSGLQFPNYSSELNVNALELDDSALYLCASSLAAGTSTDTQYFGPGTRLTVL.

The V call is TRBV7-9, the J call TRBJ2-7; 8 bases align to TRBD1. Looked up from germline, CDR1 is SEHNR and CDR2 is FQNEAQ (reference sequence). J lost 1 base, V lost 3 bases, and 8 bases had no gene match. This CDR3 comprises 16 residues. The CDR3 bases are TGTGCCAGCAGCTTCAGGACAGGGTTGACGTCCTACGAGCAGTACTTC. Translating gives CASSFRTGLTSYEQYF.

Worth noting for this clone: The sample holds other DNA sequences that translate to the same CDR3. The chain combines TRBV18 with TRBJ2-3; D may be TRBD1 (6 bases). The CDR3 runs 14 residues. Germline CDR1 reads KGHSH; CDR2 reads LQKENI. V was trimmed by 0 bases and J by 5 bases, leaving 9 bases between them. In nucleotides, the CDR3 is TGTGCCAGCTCACCACCGGGGGCCGGAGATACGCAGTATTTT. Protein product: CASSPPGAGDTQYF.

The chain links TRBV7-9 to TRBJ2-7; possibly TRBD2 for D (5 bases). The V gene lost 3 bases and the J gene lost 2 bases, with 8 bases spanning the gap. This CDR3 comprises 13 residues. Germline CDR1 is SEHNR and CDR2 is FQNEAQ (reference sequence). CDR3 amino acids: CASSFTGTYEQYF. CDR3 DNA sequence: TGTGCCAGCAGCTTCACCGGGACCTACGAGCAGTACTTC.

The chain couples TRBV27 to TRBJ2-2; D may be TRBD2 (6 bases). V lost 2 bases and J 0 bases, leaving 13 bases between the germline ends. Germline V lookup: CDR1 MNHEY, CDR2 SMNVEV (reference sequence). The CDR3 has 17 amino acids. CDR3 coding DNA: TGTGCCAGCAGTTTAAAATCCGGGGGACCGAACACCGGGGAGCTGTTTTTT. Protein sequence: CASSLKSGGPNTGELFF.

The chain is built from TRBV4-3 and TRBJ1-5; D is unresolved. V dropped 0 bases and J dropped 3 bases, with 9 bases sitting between them. Germline V gene data show CDR1 as LGHNA and CDR2 as YSLEER. This CDR3 is built from 15 residues. The CDR3 sequence: CASSQDGQINQPQHF. In DNA, the CDR3 is TGCGCCAGCAGCCAAGATGGCCAGATCAATCAGCCCCAGCATTTT.

This clone was seen a handful of times. The chain joins TRBV7-6 to TRBJ1-3; 7 bases fit TRBD1. CDR1 and CDR2 (germline): SGHVS, FNYEAQ. The V segment lost 5 bases and the J segment 2 bases; nucleotides outside the gene matches: 6. This CDR3 spans 15 amino acids. DNA of the CDR3: TGTGCCAGCAGCCGACAGACAGGGACTGGAAACACCATATATTTT. Its translation is CASSRQTGTGNTIYF. Supplemented by reference TRBV7-6 and TRBJ1-3, the full variable domain reads GAGVSQSPRYKVTKRGQDVALRCDPISGHVSLYWYRQALGQGPEFLTYFNYEAQQDKSGLPNDRFSAERPEGSISTLTIQRTEQRDSAMYRCASSRQTGTGNTIYFGEGSWLTVV.

This clone has a handful of counts. The chain has TRBV5-4 and TRBJ2-2; D is uncertain. The CDR3 is made up of 12 amino acids. The ends were cut back, 0 bases at V and 7 bases at J, with 4 bases in the middle. CDR1 and CDR2 (germline): SGHNT, YYREEE (reference sequence). The CDR3 sequence is CASSLANGELFF. DNA of the CDR3: TGTGCCAGCAGCTTGGCTAACGGGGAGCTGTTTTTT. The variable domain in full, with the rest retrieved from reference TRBV5-4 and TRBJ2-2, is ETGVTQSPTHLIKTRGQQVTLRCSSQSGHNTVSWYQQALGQGPQFIFQYYREEENGRGNFPPRFSGLQFPNYSSELNVNALELDDSALYLCASSLANGELFFGEGSRLTVL.

The chain is built from TRBV5-1 and TRBJ1-1; D call uncertain. This CDR3 region has 13 residues. CDR1 is SGHRS, CDR2 YFSETQ, per germline. Trimming took 0 bases from V and 4 from J, leaving 7 bases between them. CDR3 amino acids: CASSLESPTEAFF. The CDR3 DNA reads as TGCGCCAGCAGCTTGGAATCTCCCACTGAAGCTTTCTTT.

This clone was detected a few times. This rearrangement joins TRBV2 to TRBJ1-5, with 8 bases fitting TRBD1. CDR3 length equals 14 residues. V was clipped by 1 base and J by 7 bases; unmatched bases: 3. Germline CDR1 and CDR2: SNHLY and FYNNEI. The CDR3 protein is CASSEVTGEQPQHF. CDR3 nucleotides: TGTGCCAGCAGTGAAGTGACAGGGGAACAGCCCCAGCATTTT.